This TCR beta chain was captured by sequencing in a study of blood T cell repertoires in COVID-19. Trimming took 5 bases from V and 5 from J; bases not matched to a gene: 6. This CDR3 spans 15 amino acids. The germline V gene has CDR1 SGHVS and CDR2 FNYEAQ. Generated by immunoSEQ multiplex PCR, the TCRdb table keeps only in-frame clones and is missing some. The sample records around 260,000 clones, 80% to 90% being singletons. Source material: peripheral blood. V gene TRBV7-6 combines with J gene TRBJ1-4, with TRBD1 identical over 9 bases. The sequence came from a man between 25 and 39 years old with active or convalescent COVID-19. The CDR3 region is CASSRGTGSNEKLFF. Here the CDR3 DNA reads TGTGCCAGCAGCCGCGGGACAGGGTCCAATGAAAAACTGTTTTTT.